Here is one T cell receptor beta chain with its context. Its antigen is still unknown. This sample was taken from a study of shared clonotypes between healthy human individuals. Regarding the study as a whole: Non-shared clonotypes were found to have lower generation probabilities than the clonotypes that were shared by all four of the sorted-subset donors. The study found 4.5% to 6% of naive CD4 clonotypes shared across a handful of donors. At large depth, rarefaction still showed sorted-subset sequencing to be incomplete.

V was shortened by 0 bases and J by 4 bases, with 13 bases between the two germline ends. Germline-derived CDR1 and CDR2 are LGHNA and YNFKEQ. This CDR3 is 15 amino acids long. In the naive CD8 group, cells lacked CD45RO and were positively selected for CCR7, so terminally differentiated effector memory CD45RA+ cells were left out. For sorted subsets, 150 to 200 ng DNA per replicate equaled 30,000 or so T cell genomes. Produced via immunoSEQ multiplex PCR; TCRdb's table is partial and in-frame only. Of hundreds of thousands of clones listed, approximately 95% are singletons. Material: naive CD8+ T cells sorted from blood. V gene TRBV4-2 combines with J gene TRBJ2-7; weak D call: TRBD1 (5 bases). This receptor was taken from a woman aged 25 to 39 in good health. The CDR3, as DNA: TGTGCCAGCAGCCAAGATCCCCAGGGCCGTTACGAGCAGTACTTC. This sequence encodes CASSQDPQGRYEQYF.